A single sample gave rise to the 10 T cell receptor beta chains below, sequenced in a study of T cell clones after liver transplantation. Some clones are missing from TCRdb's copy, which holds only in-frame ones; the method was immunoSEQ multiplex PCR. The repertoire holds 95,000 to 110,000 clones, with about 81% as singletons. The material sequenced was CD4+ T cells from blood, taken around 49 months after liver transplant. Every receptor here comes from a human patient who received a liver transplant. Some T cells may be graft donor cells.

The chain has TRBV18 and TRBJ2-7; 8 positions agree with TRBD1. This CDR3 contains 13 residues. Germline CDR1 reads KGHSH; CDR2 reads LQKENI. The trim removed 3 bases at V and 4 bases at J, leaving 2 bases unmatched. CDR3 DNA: TGTGCCAGCTCACCGCAGGGGGCTTACGAGCAGTACTTC. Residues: CASSPQGAYEQYF. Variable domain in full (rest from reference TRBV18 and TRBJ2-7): NAGVMQNPRHLVRRRGQEARLRCSPMKGHSHVYWYRQLPEEGLKFMVYLQKENIIDESGMPKERFSAEFPKEGPSILRIQQVVRGDSAAYFCASSPQGAYEQYFGPGTRLTVT.

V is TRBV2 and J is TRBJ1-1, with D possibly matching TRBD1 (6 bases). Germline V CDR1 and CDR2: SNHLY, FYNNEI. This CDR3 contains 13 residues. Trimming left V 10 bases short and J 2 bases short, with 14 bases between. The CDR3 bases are TGTGCCACAGGGGAGGGTCCTAACACTGAAGCTTTCTTT. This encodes CATGEGPNTEAFF.

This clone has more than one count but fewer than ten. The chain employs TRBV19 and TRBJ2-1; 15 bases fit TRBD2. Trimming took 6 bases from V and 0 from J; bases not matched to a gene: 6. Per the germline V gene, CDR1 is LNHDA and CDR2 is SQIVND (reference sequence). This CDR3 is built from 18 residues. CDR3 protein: CASRPGLAGGSSYNEQFF. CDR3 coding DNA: TGTGCCAGTAGACCGGGACTAGCGGGGGGAAGCTCCTACAATGAGCAGTTCTTC.

CDR3 sequence: CASTSPRVNTGELFF. The CDR3 DNA reads as TGTGCCAGCACCTCGCCACGGGTGAACACCGGGGAGCTGTTTTTT. V gene TRBV11-2 combines with J gene TRBJ2-2; no clear D. The CDR3 runs 15 residues. Trimming cost V 7 bases and J 1 base, with 13 bases left between them. Germline V CDR1 and CDR2: SGHAT, FQNNGV.

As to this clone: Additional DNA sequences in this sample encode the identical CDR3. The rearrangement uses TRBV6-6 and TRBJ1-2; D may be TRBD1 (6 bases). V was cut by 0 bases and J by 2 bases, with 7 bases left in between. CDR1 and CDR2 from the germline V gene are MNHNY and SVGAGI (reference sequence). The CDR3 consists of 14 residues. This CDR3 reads CASSYSRGNYGYTF. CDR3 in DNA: TGTGCCAGCAGTTACTCGAGGGGGAACTATGGCTACACCTTC.

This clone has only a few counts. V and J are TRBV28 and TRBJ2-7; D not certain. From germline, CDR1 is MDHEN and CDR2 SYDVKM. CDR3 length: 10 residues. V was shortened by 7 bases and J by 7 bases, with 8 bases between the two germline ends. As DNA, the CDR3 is TGTGCCAGCACCCAGTGGGAGCAGTACTTC. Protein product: CASTQWEQYF.

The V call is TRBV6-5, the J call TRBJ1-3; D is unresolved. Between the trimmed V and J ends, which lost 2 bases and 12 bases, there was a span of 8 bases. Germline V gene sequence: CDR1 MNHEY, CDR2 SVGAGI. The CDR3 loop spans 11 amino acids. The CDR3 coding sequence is TGTGCCAGCAGTTACGGACCCAACATATATTTT. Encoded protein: CASSYGPNIYF.

This CDR3 reads CASSLVGDRAQYF. The DNA for the CDR3 is TGTGCCAGCAGTTTAGTCGGGGACCGGGCCCAGTACTTC. The chain uses TRBV28 and TRBJ2-5; D tentatively reads TRBD1 or TRBD2 (5 bases each). The germline V gene encodes CDR1 MDHEN and CDR2 SYDVKM. The CDR3 is 13 residues long. Trimming removed 2 bases from V and 9 bases from J, with 13 bases in between.

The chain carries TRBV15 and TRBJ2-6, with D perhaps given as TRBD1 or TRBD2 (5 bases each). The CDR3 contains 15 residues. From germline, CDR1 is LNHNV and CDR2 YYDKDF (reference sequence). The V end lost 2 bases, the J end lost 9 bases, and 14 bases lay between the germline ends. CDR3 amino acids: CATSRFHGANNVLTF. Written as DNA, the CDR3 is TGTGCCACCAGCAGATTCCACGGGGCAAACAACGTCCTGACTTTC.

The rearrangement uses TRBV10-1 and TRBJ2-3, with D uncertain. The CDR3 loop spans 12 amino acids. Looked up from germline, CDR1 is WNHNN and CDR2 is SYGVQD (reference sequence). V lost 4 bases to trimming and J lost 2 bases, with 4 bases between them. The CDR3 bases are TGCGCCAGCAGTGCCAACACAGATACGCAGTATTTT. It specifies CASSANTDTQYF.